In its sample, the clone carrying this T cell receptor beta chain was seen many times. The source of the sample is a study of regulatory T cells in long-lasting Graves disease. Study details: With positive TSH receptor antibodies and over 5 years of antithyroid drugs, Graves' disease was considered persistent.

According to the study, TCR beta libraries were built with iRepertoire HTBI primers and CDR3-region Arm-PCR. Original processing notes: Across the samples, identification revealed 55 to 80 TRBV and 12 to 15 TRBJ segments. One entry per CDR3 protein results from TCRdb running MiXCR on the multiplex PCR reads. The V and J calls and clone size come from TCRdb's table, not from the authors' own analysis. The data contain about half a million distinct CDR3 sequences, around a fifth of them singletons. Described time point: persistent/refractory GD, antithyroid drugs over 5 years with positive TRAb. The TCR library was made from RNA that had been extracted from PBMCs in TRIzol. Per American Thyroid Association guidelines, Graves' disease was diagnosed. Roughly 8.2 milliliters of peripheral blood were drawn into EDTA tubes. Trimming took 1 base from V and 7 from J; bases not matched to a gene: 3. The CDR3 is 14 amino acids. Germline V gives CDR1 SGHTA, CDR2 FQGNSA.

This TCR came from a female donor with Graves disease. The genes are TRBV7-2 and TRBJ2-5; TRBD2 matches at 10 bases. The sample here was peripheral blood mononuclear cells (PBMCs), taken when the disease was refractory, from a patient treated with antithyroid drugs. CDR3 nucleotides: TGTGCCAGCAGCTTAGACTTAGCGGGAGGGACCCAGTACTTC. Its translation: CASSLDLAGGTQYF.